This TCR beta chain was identified in a study of PD-1 blockade in classical Hodgkin lymphoma. Study at large: The patients were dosed with nivolumab 3 mg/kg, infused intravenously every 2 weeks.

Sample time point: cycle 4 day 1 (C4D1), after 5 to 7 weeks of nivolumab. All trial patients relapsed after autologous stem cell transplantation. The CDR3 has 20 residues. The V and J ends lost 4 bases and 0 bases respectively, with 22 bases between them. The germline CDR1 and CDR2 sequences are KGHSH and LQKENI. Points on this clone: Antigen: not known.

Overall study results and limits: Before treatment, complete responders showed about the same diversity as newly diagnosed patients. It was reported that newly diagnosed patients had less baseline TCR diversity than healthy donors. Significantly greater TCR diversity emerged by C4D1 in CD4+ cells but not CD8+ cells.

Libraries were prepared by immunoSEQ multiplex PCR; TCRdb keeps only in-frame clonotypes and omits some of them. The sample yields about 90,000 clones, 90% seen once. The receptor was derived from a human donor with classical Hodgkin lymphoma. The sample in question was peripheral blood mononuclear cells (PBMCs), obtained before the fourth cycle of nivolumab. The V call is TRBV18, the J call TRBJ2-6; D not resolved. The CDR3 DNA sequence: TGTGCCAGCTCACTTGAATGGGCCAGGCAGACCTACTCTGGGGCCAACGTCCTGACTTTC. This encodes CASSLEWARQTYSGANVLTF.